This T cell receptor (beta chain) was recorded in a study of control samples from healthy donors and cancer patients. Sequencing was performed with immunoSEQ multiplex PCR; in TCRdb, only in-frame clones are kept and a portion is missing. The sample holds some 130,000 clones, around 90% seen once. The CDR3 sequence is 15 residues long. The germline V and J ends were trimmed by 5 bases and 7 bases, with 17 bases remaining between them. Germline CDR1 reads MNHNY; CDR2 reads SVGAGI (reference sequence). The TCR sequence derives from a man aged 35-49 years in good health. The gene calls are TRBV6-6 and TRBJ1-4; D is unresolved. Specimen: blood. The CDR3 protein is CASSPPGRSGEKLFF. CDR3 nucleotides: TGTGCCAGCAGTCCTCCGGGTCGTTCGGGTGAAAAACTGTTTTTT.